What follows are 28 T cell receptor beta chains derived from one specimen sequenced in a study of cytomegalovirus exposure and HLA in healthy donors. Primers included in the PCR were 60 Vbeta and 13 Jbeta primers. Clones were read by immunoSEQ multiplex PCR, and TCRdb kept only the in-frame ones, dropping some. The sample has some 50,000 clones, and its top ten clones hold more than 0.95%. The specimen was PBMCs. Receptors originate from a woman in her thirties or forties in good health and CMV-seronegative.

The chain uses TRBV6-1 and TRBJ1-2, with a tentative D call TRBD1 (5 bases). The CDR3 extends over 13 amino acids. Germline CDR1 reads MNHNS; CDR2 reads SASEGT. V lost 10 bases, J lost 4 bases, and 16 bases lay in between. The CDR3 DNA sequence: TGTGCCATACAGGCGAATGACATCTATGGCTACACCTTC. Its protein product is CAIQANDIYGYTF.

The chain is built from TRBV7-9 and TRBJ2-1, with 11 nucleotides matching TRBD2. V trimming: 8 bases; J trimming: 2 bases; junction bases outside the gene matches: 8. The CDR3 extends over 16 amino acids. CDR1 SEHNR and CDR2 FQNEAQ come from the germline V gene (reference sequence). The chain's CDR3 is CASERLAGGTYNEQFF. The CDR3 coding sequence is TGTGCCAGCGAAAGGCTAGCGGGAGGAACCTACAATGAGCAGTTCTTC. Variable domain in full (rest from reference TRBV7-9 and TRBJ2-1): DTGVSQNPRHKITKRGQNVTFRCDPISEHNRLYWYRQTLGQGPEFLTYFQNEAQLEKSRLLSDRFSAERPKGSFSTLEIQRTEQGDSAMYLCASERLAGGTYNEQFFGPGTRLTVL.

J is TRBJ2-3 and V is TRBV29-1; 9 bases are a match to TRBD2. Germline assignment: CDR1 SQVTM and CDR2 ANQGSEA. V lost 3 bases and J lost 6; bases outside the gene matches: 4. The CDR3 has 13 residues. For the CDR3, the DNA is TGCAGCGTTGAGCGGGAGGGTTGGGATACGCAGTATTTT. It codes for CSVEREGWDTQYF.

CDR3 region: CASGPDSHNSNQPQHF. In DNA form, the CDR3 reads TGTGCCAGCGGTCCGGACAGCCATAATAGCAATCAGCCCCAGCATTTT. The chain combines TRBV28 with TRBJ1-5; a possible D gene is TRBD1 (6 bases). CDR3 size: 16 residues. The germline CDR1 and CDR2 sequences are MDHEN and SYDVKM. The germline V and J ends were trimmed by 8 bases and 0 bases, with 17 bases remaining between them.

The chain has TRBV6-5 and TRBJ2-3; perhaps TRBD2 as D (7 bases). The germline V and J ends were trimmed by 6 bases and 6 bases, with 19 bases remaining between them. The CDR3 length is 15 residues. Per the germline V gene, CDR1 is MNHEY and CDR2 is SVGAGI. The CDR3 sequence is CASRPEGGALDTQYF. As DNA, the CDR3 is TGTGCCAGCAGGCCCGAAGGGGGGGCCCTGGATACGCAGTATTTT.

This chain links TRBV2 with TRBJ1-1; D ambiguous. V was shortened by 6 bases and J by 10 bases, with 18 bases between the two germline ends. This CDR3 is 13 amino acids long. CDR1 and CDR2 from the germline V gene are SNHLY and FYNNEI. CDR3 in amino acids: CASRAVEAGGAFF. CDR3 bases: TGTGCCAGCAGGGCAGTGGAGGCAGGAGGAGCTTTCTTT.

The rearrangement links TRBV10-3 to TRBJ1-1, with D possibly TRBD1 on 5 matching bases. Germline lookup yields CDR1 ENHRY and CDR2 SYGVKD. This CDR3 contains 13 residues. V was clipped by 6 bases and J by 1 base, with 9 bases between them. CDR3 DNA: TGTGCCATCAGACCGACAGAGAACACTGAAGCTTTCTTT. Translated, it gives CAIRPTENTEAFF.

The chain couples TRBV4-3 to TRBJ2-6, with D tentatively TRBD1 (6 bases). V was shortened by 1 base and J by 4 bases, with 20 bases between the two germline ends. Germline CDR1 LGHNA, CDR2 YSLEER. This CDR3 is built from 19 residues. The CDR3 DNA sequence: TGCGCCAGCAGCCAAGCCCTCCCCTACAGGGAATCGGGGGCCAACGTCCTGACTTTC. Encoded protein: CASSQALPYRESGANVLTF.

The chain has TRBV28 and TRBJ1-5, with a possible D match to TRBD1 (6 bases). The germline gives CDR1 MDHEN, CDR2 SYDVKM. Trimming left V 4 bases short and J 2 bases short, with 18 bases between. This CDR3 region has 17 residues. DNA for the CDR3: TGTGCCAGCAGTTCCTCGGGGGGCTGGAGTGGCAATCAGCCCCAGCATTTT. This codes for CASSSSGGWSGNQPQHF.

This chain joins TRBV27 and TRBJ2-7; possible D gene TRBD1, 5 bases. Germline V gene sequence: CDR1 MNHEY, CDR2 SMNVEV (reference sequence). The V end lost 2 bases, the J end lost 3 bases, and 11 bases lay between the germline ends. The CDR3 consists of 14 residues. Written as DNA, the CDR3 is TGTGCCAGCAGTTTAAAAGGGGTTTACTACGAGCAGTACTTC. It specifies CASSLKGVYYEQYF.

The rearrangement uses TRBV5-1 and TRBJ2-7, with 11 bases aligning to TRBD1. Germline V lookup: CDR1 SGHRS, CDR2 YFSETQ. The CDR3 runs to 14 residues. With 4 bases clipped from V and 4 bases from J, the junction kept 4 bases outside the gene matches. The CDR3 DNA reads as TGCGCCAGCAGCCCGGACAGGGGGCAATACGAGCAGTACTTC. This encodes CASSPDRGQYEQYF.

The rearrangement uses TRBV11-2 and TRBJ1-1; no reliable D call. The CDR3 spans 12 residues. The ends were cut back, 1 base at V and 5 bases at J, with 5 bases in the middle. Germline CDR1 is SGHAT and CDR2 is FQNNGV. The CDR3 loop reads CASSLGRTEAFF. Here the CDR3 DNA reads TGTGCCAGCAGCTTAGGGCGGACTGAAGCTTTCTTT.

The rearrangement joins TRBV29-1 to TRBJ2-1, with a tentative D call TRBD2 (6 bases). The CDR3 loop spans 14 amino acids. The V gene lost 7 bases and the J gene lost 4 bases, with 17 bases spanning the gap. CDR1 and CDR2 (germline): SQVTM, ANQGSEA. The CDR3 region is CSAGELGGYNEQFF. The CDR3 DNA follows: TGCAGCGCCGGGGAGCTCGGGGGATACAATGAGCAGTTCTTC.

The chain uses TRBV29-1 and TRBJ2-2; 7 bases fit TRBD2. The germline V gene has CDR1 SQVTM and CDR2 ANQGSEA. Trimming cost V 6 bases and J 0 bases; bases outside gene matches: 4. There are 14 residues in the CDR3. The CDR3 protein is CSVLAESNTGELFF. CDR3 coding DNA: TGCAGCGTCCTAGCGGAGTCGAACACCGGGGAGCTGTTTTTT.

V is TRBV30 and J is TRBJ2-7; TRBD1 matches at 10 bases. The CDR3 loop spans 15 amino acids. Germline V gives CDR1 GTSNPN, CDR2 SVGIG (reference sequence). V lost 2 bases, J lost 2 bases, and 6 bases stayed unmatched. This CDR3 is CAWSWGTGVTYEQYF. The CDR3 DNA reads TGTGCCTGGAGTTGGGGGACAGGGGTTACCTACGAGCAGTACTTC.

This chain links TRBV2 with TRBJ2-1; TRBD2 aligns across 11 bases. Germline V CDR1 and CDR2: SNHLY, FYNNEI. V lost 5 bases, J lost 4 bases, and 10 bases stayed unmatched. The CDR3 totals 17 residues. The CDR3 region is CASSPLVAGGPYNEQFF. CDR3 in DNA: TGTGCCAGCAGTCCCCTTGTAGCGGGAGGGCCTTACAATGAGCAGTTCTTC.

V gene TRBV27 combines with J gene TRBJ2-7, with a weak D call TRBD1 (8 bases). Trimming took 5 bases from V and 3 from J, leaving 17 bases between them. Germline V gene lookup returns CDR1 MNHEY and CDR2 SMNVEV (reference sequence). The CDR3 sequence is 15 residues long. DNA for the CDR3: TGTGCCAGCAGTCTTCAACAGGGGGGGTTCTACGAGCAGTACTTC. This codes for CASSLQQGGFYEQYF.

J is TRBJ2-7 and V is TRBV18; D perhaps matches TRBD2 (5 bases). Germline values: CDR1 KGHSH, CDR2 LQKENI. This CDR3 has 14 residues. Trimming cost V 3 bases and J 4 bases, with 13 bases left between them. The CDR3 sequence is CASSPAVEGYEQYF. In DNA, the CDR3 is TGTGCCAGCTCACCGGCTGTAGAGGGTTACGAGCAGTACTTC.

As to this clone: Mismatch with germline at one junction end may stem from a read error. This chain uses TRBV2 with TRBJ1-1; TRBD1 matches 11 bases. This CDR3 is built from 14 residues. CDR1 and CDR2 (germline): SNHLY, FYNNEI. CDR3 residues: CASTAGTGGIEDFF. The CDR3 nucleotides read TGTGCCAGCACCGCGGGGACAGGGGGAATTGAAGATTTCTTT.

The genes are TRBV11-2 and TRBJ2-7; D might be TRBD2 (6 bases). V was pared by 2 bases and J by 6 bases, with 20 bases between. The CDR3 contains 16 residues. Per germline, CDR1 SGHAT and CDR2 FQNNGV. The DNA for the CDR3 is TGTGCCAGCAGCTTAAACTCGGCGGGAAGCCATCCCGAGCAGTACTTC. This sequence encodes CASSLNSAGSHPEQYF.

V is TRBV15 and J is TRBJ2-7, with D unresolved. CDR1 and CDR2 from the germline V gene are LNHNV and YYDKDF (reference sequence). The CDR3 is made up of 14 amino acids. The V end lost 0 bases, the J end lost 1 base, and 7 bases lay between the germline ends. Here the CDR3 DNA reads TGTGCCACCAGCAGAGATCAACAGTCCTACGAGCAGTACTTC. Encoded protein: CATSRDQQSYEQYF.

The V call is TRBV27, the J call TRBJ2-7; TRBD2 aligns across 11 bases. The V and J ends lost 2 bases and 3 bases, in that order; junction bases with no gene match: 3. The germline V gene encodes CDR1 MNHEY and CDR2 SMNVEV (reference sequence). This CDR3 contains 15 residues. The DNA for the CDR3 is TGTGCCAGCAGTTTAGGGACTAGCGGATTCTACGAGCAGTACTTC. Protein: CASSLGTSGFYEQYF.

This rearrangement joins TRBV18 to TRBJ1-1; 8 bases map to TRBD1. V trimming: 4 bases; J trimming: 3 bases; junction bases outside the gene matches: 13. This CDR3 spans 17 amino acids. Germline lookup yields CDR1 KGHSH and CDR2 LQKENI. CDR3 DNA sequence: TGTGCCAGCTCACAACGAGGACAGGGTGTTAAGGACACTGAAGCTTTCTTT. Protein: CASSQRGQGVKDTEAFF.

Notes on this clone: Distinct nucleotide sequences in the sample also encode this CDR3. The gene calls are TRBV7-9 and TRBJ1-5; 11 nucleotides match TRBD1. The V and J ends lost 4 bases and 4 bases, in that order; junction bases with no gene match: 3. Germline CDR1 and CDR2: SEHNR and FQNEAQ (reference sequence). The CDR3 has 15 residues. CDR3 sequence (DNA): TGTGCCAGCAGCTCCGGACAGGGGGCGAATCAGCCCCAGCATTTT. Translating it yields CASSSGQGANQPQHF.

V usage is TRBV6-1 and J usage is TRBJ2-7; maybe TRBD1 (5 bases). CDR1 and CDR2 (germline): MNHNS, SASEGT. This CDR3 has 13 residues. V was shortened by 4 bases and J by 3 bases, with 10 bases between the two germline ends. The CDR3 loop reads CASSVHRNYEQYF. In DNA, the CDR3 is TGTGCCAGCAGTGTCCACAGGAACTACGAGCAGTACTTC.

This sequence joins TRBV5-4 and TRBJ2-2; no clear D gene. The CDR3 has 12 amino acids. The germline V and J ends were trimmed by 0 bases and 7 bases, with 4 bases remaining between them. Germline V gene sequence: CDR1 SGHNT, CDR2 YYREEE (reference sequence). The CDR3 bases are TGTGCCAGCAGCTTGGTCGTCGGGGAGCTGTTTTTT. Amino acids: CASSLVVGELFF.

The rearrangement uses TRBV27 and TRBJ2-3, with TRBD2 matching over 14 bases. V shed 7 bases and J 2 bases; nucleotides not matched to a gene: 8. CDR1 MNHEY and CDR2 SMNVEV come from the germline V gene (reference sequence). The CDR3 is 17 amino acids. CDR3 region: CASNTRTSGRITDTQYF. CDR3 DNA sequence: TGTGCCAGCAATACGAGGACTAGCGGGAGGATCACAGATACGCAGTATTTT.

This chain uses TRBV28 with TRBJ2-7; 9 bases map to TRBD2. With V trimmed by 1 base and J by 3 bases, 7 bases remained unmatched. The germline gives CDR1 MDHEN, CDR2 SYDVKM. The CDR3 runs to 16 residues. The CDR3 reads CASSLSSASGVYEQYF. In DNA form, the CDR3 reads TGTGCCAGCAGTTTATCATCGGCTAGCGGGGTCTACGAGCAGTACTTC.